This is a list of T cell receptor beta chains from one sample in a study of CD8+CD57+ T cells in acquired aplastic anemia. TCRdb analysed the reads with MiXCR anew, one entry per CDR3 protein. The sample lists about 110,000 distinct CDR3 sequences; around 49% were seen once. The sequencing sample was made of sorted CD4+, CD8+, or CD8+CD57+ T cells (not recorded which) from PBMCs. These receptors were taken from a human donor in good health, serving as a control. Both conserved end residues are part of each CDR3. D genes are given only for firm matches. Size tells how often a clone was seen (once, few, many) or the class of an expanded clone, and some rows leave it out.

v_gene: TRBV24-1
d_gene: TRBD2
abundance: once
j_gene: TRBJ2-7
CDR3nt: TGTGCCACCAGTGCGGGAGGATCCTACGAGCAGTACTTC
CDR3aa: CATSAGGSYEQYF

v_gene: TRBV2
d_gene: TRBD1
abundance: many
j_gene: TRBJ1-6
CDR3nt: TGTGCCAGCAGTGGGGCCAGGGGGAGCTCCTATAATTCACCCCTCCACTTT
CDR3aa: CASSGARGSSYNSPLHF

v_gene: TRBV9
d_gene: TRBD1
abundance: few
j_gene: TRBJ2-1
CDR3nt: TGTGCCAGCAGCGGTAAGGGGGCATGGTCCTACAATGAGCAGTTCTTC
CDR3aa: CASSGKGAWSYNEQFF

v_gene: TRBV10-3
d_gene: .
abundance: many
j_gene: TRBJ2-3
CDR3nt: TGTGCCATCAGTGAGGACGGGGGAGGCAGGGTGGGCACAGATACGCAGTATTTT
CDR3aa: CAISEDGGGRVGTDTQYF

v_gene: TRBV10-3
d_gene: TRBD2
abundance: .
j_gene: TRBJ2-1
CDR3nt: TGTGCCAGCAGTGGTGGGACTAGCGGGAGTAGGTTTCGGAATGAGCAGTTCTTC
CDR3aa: CASSGGTSGSRFRNEQFF

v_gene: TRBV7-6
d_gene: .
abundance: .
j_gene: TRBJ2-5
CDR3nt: TGTGCCAGCACCCATACGGGGGAGACCCAGTACTTC
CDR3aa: CASTHTGETQYF

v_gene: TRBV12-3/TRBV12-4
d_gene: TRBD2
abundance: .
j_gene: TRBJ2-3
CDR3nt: TGTGCCAGCAGTTCGGGACTAGCGGGGGATGCAGATACGCAGTATTTT
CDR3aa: CASSSGLAGDADTQYF

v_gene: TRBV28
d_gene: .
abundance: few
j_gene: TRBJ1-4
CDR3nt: TGTGCCAGCAGTGTTCGTGGAGACGAAAAACTGTTTTTT
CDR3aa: CASSVRGDEKLFF

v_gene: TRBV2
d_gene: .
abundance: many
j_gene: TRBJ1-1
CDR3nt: TGTGCCAGCAGTGAATATCAGGGGAGGAACACTGAAGCTTTCTTT
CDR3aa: CASSEYQGRNTEAFF

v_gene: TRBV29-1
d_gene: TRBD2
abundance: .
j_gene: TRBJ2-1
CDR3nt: TGCAGCGTGGCTGGACTAGGCAATGAGCAGTTCTTC
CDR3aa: CSVAGLGNEQFF

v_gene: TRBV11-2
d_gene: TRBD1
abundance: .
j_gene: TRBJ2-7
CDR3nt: TGTGCCAGCAGCTTAGGTCGGGGACAGACCTACGAGCAGTACTTC
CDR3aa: CASSLGRGQTYEQYF

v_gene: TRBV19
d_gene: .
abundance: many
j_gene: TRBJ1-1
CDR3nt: TGTGCCAGTATGCGCGGGGACACTGAAGCTTTCTTT
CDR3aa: CASMRGDTEAFF

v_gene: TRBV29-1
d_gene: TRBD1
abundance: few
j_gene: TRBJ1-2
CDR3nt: TGCAGCGTGGGGACAGGGGTCTATGGCTACACCTTC
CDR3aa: CSVGTGVYGYTF

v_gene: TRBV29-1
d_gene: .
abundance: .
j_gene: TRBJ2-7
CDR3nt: TGCAGCGTGGTTGATGGGGGGGACAGCTCCTACGAGCAGTACTTC
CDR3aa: CSVVDGGDSSYEQYF

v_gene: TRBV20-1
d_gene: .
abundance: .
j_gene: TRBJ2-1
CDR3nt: TGCAGTGCTGGAGTTGAGCAGTTCTTC
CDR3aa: CSAGVEQFF

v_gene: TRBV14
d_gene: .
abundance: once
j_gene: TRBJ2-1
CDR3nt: TGTGCCAGCAGCCAAGCGGTATTAGTCCGGGGGAGCTCCTACAATGAGCAGTTCTTC
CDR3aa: CASSQAVLVRGSSYNEQFF

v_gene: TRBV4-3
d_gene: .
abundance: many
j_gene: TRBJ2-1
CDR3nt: TGCGCCAGCAGCCAAGGGAGGACTAATGCTTACAATGAGCAGTTCTTC
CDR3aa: CASSQGRTNAYNEQFF

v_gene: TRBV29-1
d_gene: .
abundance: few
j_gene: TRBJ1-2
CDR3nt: TGCAGCGTTGGAATGGGCGGCTACACCTTC
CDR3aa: CSVGMGGYTF

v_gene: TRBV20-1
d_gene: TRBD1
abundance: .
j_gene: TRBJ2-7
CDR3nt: TGCAGTGCTGACAGGGGGGGAAACTACGAACAGTGCTTC
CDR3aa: CSADRGGNYEQCF

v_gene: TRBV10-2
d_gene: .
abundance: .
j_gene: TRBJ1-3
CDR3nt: TGTGCCAGCAGTTACTCGAACGGACCGAGCTCTGGAAACACCATATATTTT
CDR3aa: CASSYSNGPSSGNTIYF

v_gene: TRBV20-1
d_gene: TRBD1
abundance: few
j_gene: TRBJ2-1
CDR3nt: TGCAGTGCTATACCGACAGGGACCTACAATGAGCAGTTCTTC
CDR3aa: CSAIPTGTYNEQFF

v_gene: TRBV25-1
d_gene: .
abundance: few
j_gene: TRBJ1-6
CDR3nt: TGTGCCAGCAGTGAATCCCGGGGGAGCTCCTATAATTCACCCCTCCACTTT
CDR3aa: CASSESRGSSYNSPLHF

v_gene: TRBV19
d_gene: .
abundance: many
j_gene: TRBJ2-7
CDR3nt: TGTGCCAGTAGTTTTAGCTACGGCTCCTACGAGCAGTACTTC
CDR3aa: CASSFSYGSYEQYF